The 29 T cell receptor beta chains below come from one sample, sequenced in a study of T cells expressing NK-cell markers. From its re-call of the 5' RACE reads, TCRdb lists each CDR3 protein once, without DNA. The ten most abundant clones cover 1.4% of a sample with about 430,000 distinct CDR3 sequences. Specimen: blood T cells: a sorted CD56 or NKG2C T cell subset, CD4+ or CD8+ T cells, or bulk PBMC T cells (not recorded which). All receptors derive from a woman aged 50 to 60 in good health.

This chain connects TRBV10-3 to TRBJ2-1; TCRdb outputs TRBD2, but without DNA this stays unchecked. This CDR3 is 16 amino acids long. The germline V gene has CDR1 ENHRY and CDR2 SYGVKD. CDR3 sequence: CAISSTSGTVGNEQFF.

The CDR3 loop reads CASSLGGGRGAGELFF. The chain employs TRBV7-8 and TRBJ2-2; TCRdb selects TRBD1, and the lack of DNA leaves this call unchecked. The germline CDR1 and CDR2 sequences are SGHVS and FQNEAQ. The CDR3 is 16 residues long.

V is TRBV5-1 and J is TRBJ1-6; TCRdb selects TRBD1, and the lack of DNA leaves this call unchecked. The CDR3 is 13 residues long. The germline gives CDR1 SGHRS, CDR2 YFSETQ. CDR3 residues: CASRGTETTPLHF.

V is TRBV5-1 and J is TRBJ2-3; the D call of TRBD1 rests on TCRdb alone, since no DNA is present to check it. Germline CDR1 reads SGHRS; CDR2 reads YFSETQ. The CDR3 contains 11 residues. CDR3 sequence reads: CASMLSDTQYF.

The V call is TRBV5-1, the J call TRBJ2-6; TCRdb designates TRBD1, a call that cannot be tested without DNA. CDR1 SGHRS and CDR2 YFSETQ come from the germline V gene. The CDR3 sequence is 17 residues long. CDR3: CASSLQGATSEANVLTF.

V usage is TRBV4-1 and J usage is TRBJ2-3; TCRdb proposes TRBD2, but this gene call is untestable without DNA. The CDR3 sequence is 14 residues long. In germline, CDR1 is MGHRA, CDR2 YSYEKL. The CDR3 loop reads CASSQDGSPDTQYF.

CDR3 region: CASSSSVAGANEQFF. The gene calls are TRBV12-3 or TRBV12-4 and TRBJ2-1; TCRdb reports TRBD1, a call that lacks DNA to check it against. CDR3 length: 15 residues.

The chain carries TRBV30 and TRBJ1-3. The CDR3 sequence is 11 residues long. The germline CDR1 and CDR2 sequences are GTSNPN and SVGIG (reference sequence). CDR3 residues: CAWNDRDTIYF.

The chain is built from TRBV19 and TRBJ2-5. The CDR3 has 12 amino acids. The germline V gene encodes CDR1 LNHDA and CDR2 SQIVND (reference sequence). CDR3 amino acids: CASSQSEETQYF.

The gene calls are TRBV2 and TRBJ2-1; TCRdb returns TRBD1, unconfirmable since there is no DNA. The length of the CDR3 is 11 residues. Germline assignment: CDR1 SNHLY and CDR2 FYNNEI. This CDR3 is CASSEDSRGFF.

The V gene is TRBV27, the J gene TRBJ2-1; lacking DNA, the TRBD2 call made by TCRdb goes unchecked. The length of the CDR3 is 16 residues. CDR1 and CDR2 from the germline V gene are MNHEY and SMNVEV (reference sequence). The CDR3 sequence: CASSLPGTSGNNEQFF.

The chain has TRBV20-1 and TRBJ1-1; the D gene TCRdb calls, TRBD1, cannot be checked with no DNA. This CDR3 has 15 residues. Germline assignment: CDR1 DFQATT and CDR2 SNEGSKA (reference sequence). CDR3 residues: CSARVTTGVRTEAFF.

J is TRBJ2-3 and V is TRBV5-1; the D call of TRBD2 rests on TCRdb alone, since no DNA is present to check it. Germline CDR1 reads SGHRS; CDR2 reads YFSETQ. This CDR3 is 14 amino acids long. This CDR3 reads CASSRRANADTQYF.

The chain employs TRBV12-5 and TRBJ1-2. This CDR3 has 14 residues. CDR1 is LGHNT and CDR2 is FRNRAP in the germline V gene. The CDR3: CASGLVQGFYGYTF. The variable domain in full, with the rest retrieved from reference TRBV12-5 and TRBJ1-2, is DARVTQTPRHKVTEMGQEVTMRCQPILGHNTVFWYRQTMMQGLELLAYFRNRAPLDDSGMPKDRFSAEMPDATLATLKIQPSEPRDSAVYFCASGLVQGFYGYTFGSGTRLTVV.

The gene calls are TRBV27 and TRBJ2-2; TCRdb names TRBD2, which stays unverified in the absence of DNA. This CDR3 has 17 residues. Germline CDR1 MNHEY, CDR2 SMNVEV (reference sequence). CDR3 region: CASTLPRASGGTGELFF.

The chain couples TRBV20-1 to TRBJ1-3; the D call from TCRdb, TRBD1, cannot be confirmed without DNA. CDR1 and CDR2 (germline): DFQATT, SNEGSKA (reference sequence). The CDR3 loop spans 14 amino acids. CDR3 amino acids: CSAHNQGGGNTIYF.

The CDR3 protein is CASRNSGAKNIQYF. The chain couples TRBV12-3 or TRBV12-4 to TRBJ2-4. This CDR3 is 14 amino acids long.

This sequence joins TRBV10-3 and TRBJ1-5; TCRdb's D gene call, TRBD1, goes unchecked for lack of DNA. The CDR3 length is 15 residues. Per the germline V gene, CDR1 is ENHRY and CDR2 is SYGVKD. The CDR3 protein is CAISGGTGGSQPQHF.

This chain connects TRBV12-3 or TRBV12-4 to TRBJ2-2; the D call of TRBD2 rests on TCRdb alone, since no DNA is present to check it. The CDR3 totals 15 residues. CDR3 sequence: CASRRTSGSTGELFF.

The V gene is TRBV12-3 or TRBV12-4, the J gene TRBJ2-1; TCRdb selects TRBD1, and the lack of DNA leaves this call unchecked. There are 18 residues in the CDR3. The CDR3: CASSPSPGGQSSYNEQFF.

The rearrangement links TRBV12-3 or TRBV12-4 to TRBJ2-1; TCRdb returns TRBD2, unconfirmable since there is no DNA. The CDR3 has 16 residues. CDR3 residues: CASSFIMSLAGVEQFF.

This chain uses TRBV24-1 with TRBJ2-1; the TCRdb D gene call, TRBD2, has no DNA to confirm it. The germline V gene has CDR1 KGHDR and CDR2 SFDVKD. This CDR3 spans 19 amino acids. CDR3 sequence: CATSDAGLAGGGPYNEQFF.

The chain couples TRBV12-3 or TRBV12-4 to TRBJ2-7; the D call from TCRdb, TRBD1, cannot be confirmed without DNA. This CDR3 contains 14 residues. This chain's CDR3 is CASSLAGGPTMRYF.

The chain employs TRBV5-1 and TRBJ2-3; with no DNA, the TCRdb D assignment of TRBD1 cannot be verified. This CDR3 has 15 residues. Germline V gene data show CDR1 as SGHRS and CDR2 as YFSETQ. The CDR3 reads CASSLAGDRVDTQYF. Together with reference TRBV5-1 and TRBJ2-3, the CDR3 gives the full variable domain: KAGVTQTPRYLIKTRGQQVTLSCSPISGHRSVSWYQQTPGQGLQFLFEYFSETQRNKGNFPGRFSGRQFSNSRSEMNVSTLELGDSALYLCASSLAGDRVDTQYFGPGTRLTVL.

The chain uses TRBV5-1 and TRBJ1-6; TCRdb gives TRBD1 as the D gene, but with no DNA this cannot be confirmed. There are 13 residues in the CDR3. The V gene's germline CDR1 is SGHRS and CDR2 YFSETQ. The CDR3 reads CASRGGVDSPLHF.

This sequence joins TRBV6-1 and TRBJ1-1; TCRdb gives TRBD1 as the D gene, but with no DNA this cannot be confirmed. The length of the CDR3 is 15 residues. Per germline, CDR1 MNHNS and CDR2 SASEGT. The CDR3 sequence: CASSEPAGTNTEAFF.

The chain joins TRBV4-1 to TRBJ2-5; the TCRdb D gene call, TRBD2, has no DNA to confirm it. The CDR3 totals 18 residues. Germline V gives CDR1 MGHRA, CDR2 YSYEKL. CDR3 region: CASSQEGLAVGGQETQYF.

The V call is TRBV7-9, the J call TRBJ2-1; the TCRdb D gene call, TRBD2, has no DNA to confirm it. CDR3 length: 13 residues. Looked up from germline, CDR1 is SEHNR and CDR2 is FQNEAQ (reference sequence). The CDR3 is CASSLALGRPQFF.

The rearrangement joins TRBV4-1 to TRBJ2-3; TCRdb indicates TRBD1, and absent DNA this call remains unverified. The CDR3 totals 17 residues. CDR1 and CDR2 from the germline V gene are MGHRA and YSYEKL. CDR3 loop: CASSRGRGLSGTDTQYF.